The 2 T cell receptor beta chains below all came from one sample that was sequenced in a study of identical twins. Via MiXCR, TCRdb re-called the 5' RACE reads, giving one row per CDR3 protein. In the table there are more than 650,000 distinct CDR3 sequences, around 5.7% of which are singletons. Input material: naive T cells sorted from blood. The receptor set was obtained from a man aged 18 to 35 in good health.

This clonotype was seen repeatedly, ten times or more. This chain joins TRBV12-3 or TRBV12-4 and TRBJ1-1; D gene uncertain. The V end was cut by 5 bases, the J end by 10 bases, with 14 bases between. The CDR3 runs to 12 residues. The DNA for the CDR3 is TGTGCCAGCAGTCCCCAGCGGGGAGGAGCTTTCTTT. Protein: CASSPQRGGAFF.

This clonotype has a count of ten or more. The J gene is TRBJ2-7, the V gene TRBV12-3 or TRBV12-4; D is perhaps TRBD1 or TRBD2 (5 bases each). V lost 5 bases, J lost 0 bases, and 14 bases lay in between. There are 15 residues in the CDR3. The DNA for the CDR3 is TGTGCCAGCAGTGGGGGACGCCGGAGCTCCTACGAGCAGTACTTC. The encoded protein is CASSGGRRSSYEQYF.